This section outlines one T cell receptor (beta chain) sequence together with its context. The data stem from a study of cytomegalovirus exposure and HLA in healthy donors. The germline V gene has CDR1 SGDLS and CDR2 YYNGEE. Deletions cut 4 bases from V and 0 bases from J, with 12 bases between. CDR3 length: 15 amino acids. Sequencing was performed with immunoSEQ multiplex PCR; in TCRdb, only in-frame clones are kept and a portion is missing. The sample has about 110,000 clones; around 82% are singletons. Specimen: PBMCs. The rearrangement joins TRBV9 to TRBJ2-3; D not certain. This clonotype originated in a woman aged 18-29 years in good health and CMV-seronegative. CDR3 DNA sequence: TGTGCCAGCAGCCCTGAGGCCTTTAGCACAGATACGCAGTATTTT. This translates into CASSPEAFSTDTQYF.